This TCR beta chain was found in a study of cytomegalovirus exposure and HLA in healthy donors. Regarding the study as a whole: A likely sequencing artifact accounted for one observed cluster of highly shared sequence variants. When analyzed later, the rates of TCR association showed variation by HLA locus, with DRB1 the most and HLA-C the fewest. Analyzed later, most CMV-associated TCR beta chains appeared HLA-restricted.

The table lists this clone with a few counts. Its antigen is unidentified. Primers included in the PCR were 60 Vbeta and 13 Jbeta primers. TCRdb's copy holds only in-frame clones and misses some; the assay was immunoSEQ multiplex PCR. This table holds about 120,000 clones, 55% to 75% found once. Trimming stripped 5 bases from V and 2 bases from J, with 13 bases between. The CDR3 extends over 14 amino acids. Looked up from germline, CDR1 is SGHVS and CDR2 is FQNEAQ. This clonotype originated in a woman aged 35 to 49 in good health and CMV-seropositive. The V gene is TRBV7-8, the J gene TRBJ2-7; weak D call: TRBD2 (6 bases). The sequenced material came from PBMCs. CDR3: CASSTGLHPYEQYF. In DNA, the CDR3 is TGTGCCAGCAGCACGGGACTCCACCCCTACGAGCAGTACTTC.